The source of this TCR beta chain is a study of spatial heterogeneity in lung cancer. Study as a whole: Patients with untreated early-stage non-small cell lung cancer, numbering around 72, were the donors. Detection of beta-chain sequences consistently exceeded that of alpha-chain sequences.

Time point defined: blood at routine non-recurrence follow-up after resection. Whole RNA obtained from tumor, nontumor lung or frozen PBMC underwent sequencing without sorting. Unique molecular identifiers, one per molecule, were present on every TCR cDNA molecule. In TCRdb, the 5' RACE reads were re-called with MiXCR into one record per CDR3 protein. The repertoire includes about 52,000 distinct CDR3 sequences, more than 6.5% of them detected once, and roughly 35% sits in the top ten. Trimming cost V 6 bases and J 0 bases; bases outside gene matches: 6. Germline CDR1 reads DFQATT; CDR2 reads SNEGSKA (reference sequence). This CDR3 region has 15 residues. This clonotype was seen ten or more times.

The sample consisted of PBMCs, taken at follow-up. This receptor was taken from a female donor with early-stage non-small cell lung cancer. The V and J genes are TRBV20-1 and TRBJ2-3; 10 nucleotides line up with TRBD2. The CDR3 is CSAQRGGGSTDTQYF. The CDR3 DNA is TGCAGTGCCCAGCGGGGGGGAGGGAGCACAGATACGCAGTATTTT.